Sequencing of this T cell receptor (beta chain) was carried out in a study of blood T cell repertoires in COVID-19. About the research overall: From the United States, Italy and Spain came samples of acute and convalescent COVID-19.

Method: immunoSEQ multiplex PCR; TCRdb's copy keeps in-frame clones and lacks some. The table lists about 300,000 clones, approximately 92% of them singletons, with about 1.1% in the top ten. Germline V gene sequence: CDR1 MNHNS, CDR2 SASEGT. This CDR3 is 15 amino acids long. Trimming took 3 bases from V and 1 from J; bases not matched to a gene: 4. Sample: PBMCs or T cells enriched from blood (not recorded which). The V gene is TRBV6-1, the J gene TRBJ2-7, with 9 bases that match TRBD1. This receptor was obtained from a woman aged 25-40 years who had recovered from COVID-19. This chain's CDR3 is CASSEMGTGSYEQYF. The CDR3 DNA sequence: TGTGCCAGCAGTGAGATGGGGACAGGGTCCTACGAGCAGTACTTC.